This T cell receptor (beta chain) was documented in a study of identifying expanded T cells in peripheral blood. From germline, CDR1 is LNHNV and CDR2 YYDKDF (reference sequence). This CDR3 has 14 residues. V lost 5 bases and J lost 3; bases outside the gene matches: 3. Profiling relied on immunoSEQ multiplex PCR, and the TCRdb table lists in-frame clones only, not all of them. The sample has about 110,000 clones, around nine tenths seen once. The sequence was collected from a person aged 18 to 69 in good health. The source material was blood. The V gene is TRBV15, the J gene TRBJ2-3; 9 bases match TRBD1. The CDR3 DNA reads TGTGCCACCAGCTCAGGGACAGGGACAGATACGCAGTATTTT. Its translation is CATSSGTGTDTQYF.